A selection of T cell receptor beta chains follows, all from one sample in a study of technical replicates of blood from a few donors. Libraries were prepared by immunoSEQ multiplex PCR; TCRdb keeps only in-frame clonotypes and omits some of them. The data contain tens of thousands of clones, approximately 96% of them singletons. The sequenced material came from T cells isolated from PBMCs. The receptors shown here come from a human donor in good health. CDR3s include the opening cysteine and the closing phenylalanine or tryptophan. D genes are given only for firm matches. Rows give clone size only sometimes, using once, few, many, or a class for an expanded clone.

NA	NA	TRBV18	TRBJ2-1	TGTGCCAGCTCACCGGCAGGCAATGAGCAGTTCTTC	CASSPAGNEQFF
NA	NA	TRBV5-1	TRBJ2-1	TGCGCCAGCAGCTTCTCCGGGACTGCCTCCTACAATGAGCAGTTCTTC	CASSFSGTASYNEQFF
TRBD1	NA	TRBV19	TRBJ1-3	TGTGCCAGTCAAACAGGGGCTGGAAACACCATATATTTT	CASQTGAGNTIYF
NA	once	TRBV29-1	TRBJ1-2	TGCAGCGGGCGGGGGGGCTATGGCTACACCTTC	CSGRGGYGYTF
NA	NA	TRBV27	TRBJ1-2	TGTGCCAGCAGCGCCAGGGGTAACTATGGCTACACCTTC	CASSARGNYGYTF
TRBD2	once	TRBV29-1	TRBJ2-7	TGCAGCGTTGTCGCCGGGGGGATGTACGAGCAGTACTTC	CSVVAGGMYEQYF
NA	NA	TRBV4-1	TRBJ2-7	TGCGCCAGCAGCCAACCTACTAGGTTCAACGAGCAGTACTTC	CASSQPTRFNEQYF
TRBD2	NA	TRBV5-8	TRBJ2-1	TGTGCCAGCACCCCTCCGGGGAGGGGAGGATACAATGAGCAGTTCTTC	CASTPPGRGGYNEQFF
NA	NA	TRBV9	TRBJ2-7	TGTGCCAGCAGCATCACAGGGAGCTCCTACGAGCAGTACTTC	CASSITGSSYEQYF
TRBD2	NA	TRBV6-5	TRBJ2-5	TGTGCCAGCAGTCCGCCGGGGGGGAAGAGGGGGACCCAGTACTTC	CASSPPGGKRGTQYF
TRBD1	NA	TRBV4-3	TRBJ2-7	TGCGCCAGCAGCGCCTCGACAGGGTGGTACGAGCAGTACTTC	CASSASTGWYEQYF
NA	NA	TRBV5-4	TRBJ2-2	TGTGCCAGCAGCTTTTTAGCCGGGGAGCTGTTTTTT	CASSFLAGELFF
NA	NA	TRBV28	TRBJ2-7	TGTGCCAGCAGTTCCTGGTCGAGCTCCTACGAGCAGTACTTC	CASSSWSSSYEQYF
TRBD2	NA	TRBV13	TRBJ2-7	TGTGCCAGCAGCTTGGTTTTCAACGGGGGGATCGGCGAGCAGTACTTC	CASSLVFNGGIGEQYF
TRBD2	once	TRBV6-6	TRBJ2-7	TGTGCCAGCAGTTACTCCACCAGCGGGACTTACGAGCAGTACTTC	CASSYSTSGTYEQYF
TRBD2	NA	TRBV11-2	TRBJ2-3	TGTGCCAGCAGCCTATTAGCGGGAGGATCAGATACGCAGTATTTT	CASSLLAGGSDTQYF
NA	NA	TRBV15	TRBJ2-7	TGTGCCACCAGCAGAGGCCAGGCCTCCTACGAGCAGTACTTC	CATSRGQASYEQYF
TRBD1	NA	TRBV19	TRBJ1-1	TGTGCCAGTAGTGTCGGGACAGTGTACACTGAAGCTTTCTTT	CASSVGTVYTEAFF
TRBD1	NA	TRBV27	TRBJ2-7	TGTGCCAGCAGTCCGGACAGGGGGCTATACGAGCAGTACTTC	CASSPDRGLYEQYF
NA	NA	TRBV7-2	TRBJ1-5	TGTGCCAGCAGCTTTGACCAGAGGAGTCAGCCCCAGCATTTT	CASSFDQRSQPQHF
NA	NA	TRBV30	TRBJ1-3	TGTGCCTGGAGTGTACGGGGGGCGAGGGGAAACACCATATATTTT	CAWSVRGARGNTIYF
TRBD1	NA	TRBV10-3	TRBJ2-7	TGTGCCACCCGGGACAGGCCCCATATCTCCTACGAGCAGTACTTC	CATRDRPHISYEQYF
NA	once	TRBV5-1	TRBJ2-5	TGCGCCAGCAGCTTTTATAGCGGAGAGACCCAGTACTTC	CASSFYSGETQYF
NA	NA	TRBV10-3	TRBJ1-4	TGTGCCGTCCGGACAGCCATTAATGAAAAACTGTTTTTT	CAVRTAINEKLFF
TRBD2	NA	TRBV7-3	TRBJ2-4	TGTGCCAGCAGCTTAAGGTCTAGCGGGAGATTGGGGGCCAAAAACATTCAGTACTTC	CASSLRSSGRLGAKNIQYF
NA	NA	TRBV7-9	TRBJ2-7	TGTGCCAGCAGCTTATCCTCGGGTGGCGAGCAGTACTTC	CASSLSSGGEQYF
TRBD1	NA	TRBV29-1	TRBJ1-2	TGCAGCGTTCAAAGGACAGGGGGGGACTATGGCTACACCTTC	CSVQRTGGDYGYTF